This T cell receptor beta chain was obtained from a study of CD4 and CD8 cells across lung adenocarcinoma regions. Localized lung adenocarcinoma, a non-small cell lung cancer, affected the donors. From the PCR reads, TCRdb called clonotypes with MiXCR, one entry per CDR3 protein. The table records some 16,000 distinct CDR3 sequences, approximately 50% of them present only once. Notes on this clonotype: One junction end does not reproduce the germline sequence, and a read error may be involved.

Sequences were obtained from CD8+ T cells from the center of a lung tumor. The clonotype originates from a female donor with lung adenocarcinoma. The CD4 and CD8 labels of this study may be unreliable.

CDR3 bases: TGTGCCAGCTCGGGGCTGAGAGTCAAAAATATTCAGTACTTT. It is translated as CASSGLRVKNIQYF. V gene TRBV6-1 combines with J gene TRBJ2-3, with D perhaps TRBD1 or TRBD2 (5 bases each). The CDR3 spans 14 residues. CDR1 is MNHNS, CDR2 SASEGT, per germline.